The 21 T cell receptor beta chains below were found in one sample sequenced in a study of cytomegalovirus exposure and HLA in healthy donors. The table came from immunoSEQ multiplex PCR; TCRdb's copy has only in-frame clones and leaves some out. The table shows over 75,000 clones, with around 85% occurring only once. Sequencing used PBMCs. The receptors stem from a man between 18 and 35 years old in good health and CMV-seropositive.

This clone came up a few times. The chain has TRBV5-6 and TRBJ1-3; D is possibly TRBD1 (5 bases). The germline gives CDR1 SGHDT, CDR2 YYEEEE. This CDR3 is 15 amino acids long. V lost 4 bases and J 5 bases, leaving 16 bases between the germline ends. The DNA for the CDR3 is TGTGCCAGCAGCCGTGGGGTACAGGACCGAAACACCATATATTTT. Its translation is CASSRGVQDRNTIYF.

The chain is built from TRBV2 and TRBJ2-3; D gene unclear. Trimming left V 8 bases short and J 3 bases short, with 12 bases between. This CDR3 is 13 amino acids long. Looked up from germline, CDR1 is SNHLY and CDR2 is FYNNEI. CDR3 DNA: TGTGCCAGCCTAGGAGTCGGGACAGATACGCAGTATTTT. Amino acid sequence: CASLGVGTDTQYF.

V is TRBV5-6 and J is TRBJ2-7, with 9 bases lining up with TRBD1. CDR1 and CDR2 from the germline V gene are SGHDT and YYEEEE. The V segment lost 4 bases and the J segment 2 bases; nucleotides outside the gene matches: 7. The CDR3 runs to 15 residues. CDR3 protein: CASSVGQGRTYEQYV. For the CDR3, the DNA is TGTGCCAGCAGCGTGGGACAGGGCCGCACCTACGAGCAGTACGTC.

The gene calls are TRBV7-9 and TRBJ2-1; 8 positions agree with TRBD2. Germline CDR1 is SEHNR and CDR2 is FQNEAQ (reference sequence). CDR3 length: 13 residues. Trimming took 8 bases from V and 6 from J; bases not matched to a gene: 6. The CDR3 nucleotides read TGTGCCAGCTCCCGAACTAGCGGCAATGAGCAGTTCTTC. Its translation: CASSRTSGNEQFF.

This rearrangement joins TRBV28 to TRBJ2-7; D ambiguous. Germline V gene lookup returns CDR1 MDHEN and CDR2 SYDVKM. This CDR3 is 15 amino acids long. The V end was cut by 5 bases, the J end by 7 bases, with 21 bases between. The CDR3 nucleotides read TGTGCCAGCAGTCGCCCCGCGGCCAGCGCCGGGGAGCAGTACTTC. Amino acid sequence: CASSRPAASAGEQYF.

This clone has more than one count but fewer than ten. J is TRBJ1-1 and V is TRBV7-3; D is possibly TRBD1 (5 bases). CDR1 and CDR2 (germline): SGHTA, FQGTGA. The CDR3 spans 13 residues. V lost 6 bases, J lost 0 bases, and 8 bases lay in between. The CDR3 nucleotides are TGTGCCAGCAGGAGACAGCTGAACACTGAAGCTTTCTTT. It is translated as CASRRQLNTEAFF.

This clone was seen just once. This chain links TRBV5-1 with TRBJ1-1, with 7 bases identical to TRBD1. Germline assignment: CDR1 SGHRS and CDR2 YFSETQ. This CDR3 region has 13 residues. Trimming cost V 1 base and J 7 bases; bases outside gene matches: 4. Written as DNA, the CDR3 is TGCGCCAGCAGCTTGCAGGGGGACAGTGAAGCTTTCTTT. Its protein is CASSLQGDSEAFF.

The chain carries TRBV6-5 and TRBJ1-2; TRBD1 matches 8 bases. Germline trimming cut 2 bases from V and 3 bases from J; bases unmatched to any gene: 5. The CDR3 contains 15 residues. CDR1 and CDR2 (germline): MNHEY, SVGAGI. The DNA of the CDR3 is TGTGCCAGCAGTTACCTCGCAGGGGGCGACTATGGCTACACCTTC. This translates into CASSYLAGGDYGYTF.

With respect to this clone: A much more abundant neighbour one base away suggests this may be a read error. Different DNA sequences within this sample yield the same CDR3. The chain carries TRBV2 and TRBJ2-7, with D tentatively TRBD2 (5 bases). From germline, CDR1 is SNHLY and CDR2 FYNNEI. The CDR3 contains 15 residues. CDR3 in DNA: TGTGCCAGCAGTGAAGCGCTGGGCGGGCCCTACGAACAGTACTTC. This sequence encodes CASSEALGGPYEQYF.

The genes are TRBV6-6 and TRBJ2-5; 9 bases agree with TRBD1. CDR1 and CDR2 from the germline V gene are MNHNY and SVGAGI (reference sequence). This CDR3 contains 13 residues. Trimming cost V 6 bases and J 4 bases; bases outside gene matches: 3. CDR3 sequence: CASRLTGGETQYF. The CDR3 nucleotides are TGTGCCAGCAGGTTGACAGGGGGAGAGACCCAGTACTTC.

This clone has just a few counts. The V and J genes are TRBV28 and TRBJ1-5, with TRBD1 matching 10 bases. Germline V CDR1 and CDR2: MDHEN, SYDVKM. There are 15 residues in the CDR3. Trimming removed 7 bases from V and 2 bases from J; junction bases left unmatched: 5. The CDR3 DNA follows: TGTGCCAGCACCCGAGGGACAGGGGGCAATCAGCCCCAGCATTTT. Its protein is CASTRGTGGNQPQHF.

The chain is built from TRBV4-1 and TRBJ2-1, with TRBD2 identical over 9 bases. V gave up 2 bases and J gave up 1 base; unmatched junction bases: 3. The CDR3 consists of 16 residues. Per the germline V gene, CDR1 is MGHRA and CDR2 is YSYEKL. The CDR3 sequence: CASSQLGLASYNEQFF. The CDR3 DNA reads as TGCGCCAGCAGCCAACTCGGACTAGCGTCCTACAATGAGCAGTTCTTC.

This chain uses TRBV5-6 with TRBJ2-3; 7 bases are a match to TRBD1. This CDR3 is 15 amino acids long. V dropped 3 bases and J dropped 3; count of bases not matched to a gene: 7. Per germline, CDR1 SGHDT and CDR2 YYEEEE. Here the CDR3 DNA reads TGTGCCAGCAGCTCTCTAGGGGGCGCGACAGATACGCAGTATTTT. Its protein is CASSSLGGATDTQYF.

The chain links TRBV5-6 to TRBJ2-7; D is possibly TRBD1 (6 bases). The CDR3 contains 14 residues. CDR1 and CDR2 from the germline V gene are SGHDT and YYEEEE. V was shortened by 1 base and J by 2 bases, with 10 bases between the two germline ends. The CDR3 DNA follows: TGTGCCAGCAGCTTGAGGGACATTGCCTACGAGCAGTACGTC. Its protein is CASSLRDIAYEQYV.

The gene calls are TRBV5-3 and TRBJ2-3; a weak D match, TRBD2 (6 bases). TRBV5-3 is annotated as an ORF whose role is uncertain. This CDR3 has 16 residues. V dropped 4 bases and J dropped 2 bases, with 17 bases sitting between them. Written as DNA, the CDR3 is TGTGCCAGAAGCAAAAGCGGGCCTCAATCCACAGATACGCAGTATTTT. The encoded protein is CARSKSGPQSTDTQYF.

This chain connects TRBV5-1 to TRBJ2-3, with a tentative D call TRBD2 (6 bases). This CDR3 comprises 16 residues. Per germline, CDR1 SGHRS and CDR2 YFSETQ. Between the trimmed V and J ends, which lost 0 bases and 1 base, there was a span of 12 bases. CDR3 sequence (DNA): TGCGCCAGCAGCTTGGTCGGCGGAGGGGGCACAGATACGCAGTATTTT. Residues: CASSLVGGGGTDTQYF.

The J gene is TRBJ2-1, the V gene TRBV2; TRBD2 aligns across 11 bases. Germline trimming cut 5 bases from V and 4 bases from J; bases unmatched to any gene: 4. This CDR3 is 15 amino acids long. In germline, CDR1 is SNHLY, CDR2 FYNNEI. The CDR3 sequence: CASSYGTSGYNEQFF. The CDR3 DNA reads TGTGCCAGCAGTTACGGGACTAGCGGATACAATGAGCAGTTCTTC.

The chain carries TRBV6-5 and TRBJ2-2, with 7 bases lining up with TRBD1. This CDR3 is 15 amino acids long. J lost 2 bases, V lost 6 bases, and 6 bases had no gene match. The germline V gene encodes CDR1 MNHEY and CDR2 SVGAGI. The CDR3 spells CASRPDRRNTGELFF. CDR3 DNA: TGTGCCAGCAGACCGGACAGGCGAAACACCGGGGAGCTGTTTTTT.

This chain connects TRBV5-1 to TRBJ2-1, with 8 bases identical to TRBD1. Germline CDR1 reads SGHRS; CDR2 reads YFSETQ. The CDR3 is 14 amino acids. Losses at the gene ends were 3 bases for V and 4 bases for J; bases not matched to a gene: 3. CDR3 coding DNA: TGCGCCAGCAGCTACGGACAGGGATACAATGAGCAGTTCTTC. Amino acid sequence: CASSYGQGYNEQFF.

This clone has a handful of counts. The rearrangement joins TRBV2 to TRBJ1-5; maybe TRBD1 (6 bases). Trimming took off 3 bases at V and 6 bases at J, with 6 bases between the two ends. Germline V gives CDR1 SNHLY, CDR2 FYNNEI. The CDR3 spans 12 residues. The CDR3 DNA reads TGTGCCAGCAGTGAGACAGGTCAGCCCCAGCATTTT. Its protein is CASSETGQPQHF. Together with reference TRBV2 and TRBJ1-5, the CDR3 gives the full variable domain: EPEVTQTPSHQVTQMGQEVILRCVPISNHLYFYWYRQILGQKVEFLVSFYNNEISEKSEIFDDQFSVERPDGSNFTLKIRSTKLEDSAMYFCASSETGQPQHFGDGTRLSIL.

This chain links TRBV4-1 with TRBJ2-1; no firm D call. The germline V gene encodes CDR1 MGHRA and CDR2 YSYEKL. The CDR3 loop spans 16 amino acids. With 3 bases removed from V and 0 bases from J, the gap between germline ends came to 12 bases. CDR3: CASSHTIRSSYNEQFF. The CDR3 nucleotides are TGCGCCAGCAGCCACACGATACGGAGCTCCTACAATGAGCAGTTCTTC.